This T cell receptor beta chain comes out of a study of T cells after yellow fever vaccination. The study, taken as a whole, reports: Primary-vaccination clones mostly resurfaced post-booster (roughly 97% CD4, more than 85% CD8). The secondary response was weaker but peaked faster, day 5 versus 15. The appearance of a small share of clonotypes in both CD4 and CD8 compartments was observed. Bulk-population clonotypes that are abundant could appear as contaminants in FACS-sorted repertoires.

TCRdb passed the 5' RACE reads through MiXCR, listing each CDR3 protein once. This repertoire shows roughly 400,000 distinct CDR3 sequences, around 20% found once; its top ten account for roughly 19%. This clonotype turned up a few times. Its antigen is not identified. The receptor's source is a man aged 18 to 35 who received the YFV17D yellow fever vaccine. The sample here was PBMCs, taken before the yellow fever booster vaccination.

CDR3 nucleotides: TGTGCCAGCAGCCGAGGCGGACAGTTGAAGGACGAGCAGTACTTC. It yields the protein CASSRGGQLKDEQYF. The chain couples TRBV7-9 to TRBJ2-7; perhaps TRBD1 as D (6 bases). Deletions cut 5 bases from V and 5 bases from J, with 19 bases between. This CDR3 region has 15 residues. Germline CDR1 SEHNR, CDR2 FQNEAQ (reference sequence).